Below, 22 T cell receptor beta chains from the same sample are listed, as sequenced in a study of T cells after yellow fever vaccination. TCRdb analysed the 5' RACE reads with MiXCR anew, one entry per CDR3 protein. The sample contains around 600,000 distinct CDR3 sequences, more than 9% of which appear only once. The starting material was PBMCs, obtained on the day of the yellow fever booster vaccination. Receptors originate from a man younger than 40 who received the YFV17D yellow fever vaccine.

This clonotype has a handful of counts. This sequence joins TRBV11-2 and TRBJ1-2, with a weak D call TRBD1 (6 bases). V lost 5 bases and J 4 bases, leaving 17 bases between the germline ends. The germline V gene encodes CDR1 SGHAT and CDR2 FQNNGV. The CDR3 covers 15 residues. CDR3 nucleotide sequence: TGTGCCAGCAGCCCCACGCAGGGGCCGCTCTATGGCTACACCTTC. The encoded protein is CASSPTQGPLYGYTF.

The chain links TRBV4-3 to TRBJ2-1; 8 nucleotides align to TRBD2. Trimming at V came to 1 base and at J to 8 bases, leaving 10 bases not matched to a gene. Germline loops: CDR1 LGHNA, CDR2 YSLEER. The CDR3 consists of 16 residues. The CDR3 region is CASSQGGAGGYYEQFF. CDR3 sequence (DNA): TGCGCCAGCAGCCAAGGTGGTGCGGGAGGCTATTATGAGCAGTTCTTC.

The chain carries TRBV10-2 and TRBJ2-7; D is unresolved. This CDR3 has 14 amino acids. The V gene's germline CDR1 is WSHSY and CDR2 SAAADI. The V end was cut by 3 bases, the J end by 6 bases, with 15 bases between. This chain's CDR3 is CASSDRDSPSEQYF. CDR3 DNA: TGCGCCAGCAGTGATAGGGATTCCCCCTCCGAGCAGTACTTC.

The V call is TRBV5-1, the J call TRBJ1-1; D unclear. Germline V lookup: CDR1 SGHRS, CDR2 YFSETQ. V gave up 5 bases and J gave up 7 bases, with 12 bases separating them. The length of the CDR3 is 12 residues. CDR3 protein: CASRSMGSEAFF. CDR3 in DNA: TGCGCCAGCAGATCCATGGGGAGTGAAGCTTTCTTT.

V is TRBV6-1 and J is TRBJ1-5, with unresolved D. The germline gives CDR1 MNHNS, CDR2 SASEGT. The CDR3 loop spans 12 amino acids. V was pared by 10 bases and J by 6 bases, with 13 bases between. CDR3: CATLLAGQPQHF. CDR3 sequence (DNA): TGTGCCACCCTTCTGGCGGGTCAGCCCCAGCATTTT.

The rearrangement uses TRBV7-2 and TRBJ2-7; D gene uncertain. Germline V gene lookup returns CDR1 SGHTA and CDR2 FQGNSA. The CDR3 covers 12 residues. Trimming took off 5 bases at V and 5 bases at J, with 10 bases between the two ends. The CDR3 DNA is TGTGCCAGCAGCCCCGCCGGCCACGAGCAGTACTTC. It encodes CASSPAGHEQYF. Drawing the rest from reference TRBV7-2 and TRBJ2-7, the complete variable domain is GAGVSQSPSNKVTEKGKDVELRCDPISGHTALYWYRQSLGQGLEFLIYFQGNSAPDKSGLPSDRFSAERTGGSVSTLTIQRTQQEDSAVYLCASSPAGHEQYFGPGTRLTVT.

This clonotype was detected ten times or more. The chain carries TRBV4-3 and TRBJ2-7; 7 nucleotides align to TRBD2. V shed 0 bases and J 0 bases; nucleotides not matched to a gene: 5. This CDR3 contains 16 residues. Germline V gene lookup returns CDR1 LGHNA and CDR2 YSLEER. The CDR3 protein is CASSQDPSGFSYEQYF. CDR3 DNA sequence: TGCGCCAGCAGCCAAGATCCTAGCGGTTTCTCCTACGAGCAGTACTTC.

The CDR3 DNA sequence: TGTGCCAGCAGCTTGCAAGGGGCTGGGTCCCGCAGTGAGCAGTTCTTC. It yields the protein CASSLQGAGSRSEQFF. V gene TRBV7-6 combines with J gene TRBJ2-1; tentatively, D is TRBD1 (5 bases). The ends were cut back, 3 bases at V and 9 bases at J, with 21 bases in the middle. The CDR3 extends over 16 amino acids. In germline, CDR1 is SGHVS, CDR2 FNYEAQ.

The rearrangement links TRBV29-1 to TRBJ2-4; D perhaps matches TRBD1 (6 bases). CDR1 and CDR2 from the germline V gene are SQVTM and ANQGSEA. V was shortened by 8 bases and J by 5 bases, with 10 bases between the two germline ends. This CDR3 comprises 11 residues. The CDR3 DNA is TGCAGCACCCGGACAGAAAACATTCAGTACTTC. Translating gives CSTRTENIQYF.

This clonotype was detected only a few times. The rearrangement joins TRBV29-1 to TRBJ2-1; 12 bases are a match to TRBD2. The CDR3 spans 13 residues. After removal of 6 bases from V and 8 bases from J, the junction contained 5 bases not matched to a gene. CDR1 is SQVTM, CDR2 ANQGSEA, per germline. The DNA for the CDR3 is TGCAGCGTGCGGACTAGCGGGAACTATGAGCAGTTCTTC. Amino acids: CSVRTSGNYEQFF.

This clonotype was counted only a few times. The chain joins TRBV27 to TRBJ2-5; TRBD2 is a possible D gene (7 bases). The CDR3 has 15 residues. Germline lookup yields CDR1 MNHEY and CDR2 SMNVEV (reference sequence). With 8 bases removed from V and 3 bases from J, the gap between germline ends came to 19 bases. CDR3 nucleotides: TGTGCCAGCGTGCGTAGGGGGGGTACGAAAGAGACCCAGTACTTC. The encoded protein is CASVRRGGTKETQYF.

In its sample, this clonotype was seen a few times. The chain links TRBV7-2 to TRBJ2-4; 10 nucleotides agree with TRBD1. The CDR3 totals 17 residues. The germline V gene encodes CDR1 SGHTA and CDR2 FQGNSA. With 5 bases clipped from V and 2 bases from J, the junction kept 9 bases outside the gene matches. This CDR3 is CASSPRQGASTKNIQYF. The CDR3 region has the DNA TGTGCCAGCAGCCCAAGACAGGGGGCTTCTACCAAAAACATTCAGTACTTC.

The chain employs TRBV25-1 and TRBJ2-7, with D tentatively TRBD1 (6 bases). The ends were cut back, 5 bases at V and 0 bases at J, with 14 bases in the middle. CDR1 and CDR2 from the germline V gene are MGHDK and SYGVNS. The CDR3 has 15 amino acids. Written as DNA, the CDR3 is TGTGCCAGCAGTCTTAAAGGACAGCCCTCCTACGAGCAGTACTTC. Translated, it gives CASSLKGQPSYEQYF.

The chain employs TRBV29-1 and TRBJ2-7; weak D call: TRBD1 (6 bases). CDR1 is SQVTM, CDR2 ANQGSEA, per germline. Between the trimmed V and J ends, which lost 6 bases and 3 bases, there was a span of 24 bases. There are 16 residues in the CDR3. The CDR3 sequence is CSVAASGWGPNYEQYF. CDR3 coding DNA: TGCAGCGTCGCCGCTTCCGGATGGGGGCCTAACTACGAGCAGTACTTC.

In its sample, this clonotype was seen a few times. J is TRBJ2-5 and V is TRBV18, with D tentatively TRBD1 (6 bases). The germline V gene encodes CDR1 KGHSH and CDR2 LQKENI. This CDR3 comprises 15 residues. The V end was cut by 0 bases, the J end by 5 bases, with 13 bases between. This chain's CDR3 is CASSPPRGGRETQYF. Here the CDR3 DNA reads TGTGCCAGCTCACCACCACGAGGGGGTCGGGAGACCCAGTACTTC.

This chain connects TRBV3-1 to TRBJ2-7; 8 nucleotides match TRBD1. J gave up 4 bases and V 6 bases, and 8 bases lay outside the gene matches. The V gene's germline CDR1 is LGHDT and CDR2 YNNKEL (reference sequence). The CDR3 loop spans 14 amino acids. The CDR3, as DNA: TGTGCCAGCAGACATAGGACAGGGAAGTACGAGCAGTACTTC. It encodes CASRHRTGKYEQYF.

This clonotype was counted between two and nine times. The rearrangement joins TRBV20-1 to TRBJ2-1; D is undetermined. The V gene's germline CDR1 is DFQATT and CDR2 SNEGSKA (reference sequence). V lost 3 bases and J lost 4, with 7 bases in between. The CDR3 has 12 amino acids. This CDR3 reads CSARPQYNEQFF. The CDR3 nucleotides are TGCAGTGCTAGGCCCCAATACAATGAGCAGTTCTTC.

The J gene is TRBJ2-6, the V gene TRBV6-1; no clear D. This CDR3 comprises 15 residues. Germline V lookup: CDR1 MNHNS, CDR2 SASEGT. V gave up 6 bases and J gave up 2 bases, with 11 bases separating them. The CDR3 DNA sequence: TGTGCCAGCAGCCGGGCTGGCGCTGGGGCCAACGTCCTGACTTTC. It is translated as CASSRAGAGANVLTF.

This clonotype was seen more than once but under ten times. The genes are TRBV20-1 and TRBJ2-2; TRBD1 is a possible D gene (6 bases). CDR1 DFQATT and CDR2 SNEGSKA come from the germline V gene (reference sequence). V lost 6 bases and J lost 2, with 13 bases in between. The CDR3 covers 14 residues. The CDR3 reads CSATGTTNTGELFF. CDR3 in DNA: TGCAGTGCCACCGGGACAACCAACACCGGGGAGCTGTTTTTT.

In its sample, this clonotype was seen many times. The CDR3 region has the DNA TGTGCCAGCAGCCAATCCGTCGGCGGGATTTCGTACAATGAGCAGTTCTTC. This gives the protein CASSQSVGGISYNEQFF. The chain links TRBV4-2 to TRBJ2-1; D perhaps matches TRBD2 (6 bases). Per germline, CDR1 LGHNA and CDR2 YNFKEQ. The CDR3 length is 17 residues. V was clipped by 2 bases and J by 4 bases, with 18 bases between them.

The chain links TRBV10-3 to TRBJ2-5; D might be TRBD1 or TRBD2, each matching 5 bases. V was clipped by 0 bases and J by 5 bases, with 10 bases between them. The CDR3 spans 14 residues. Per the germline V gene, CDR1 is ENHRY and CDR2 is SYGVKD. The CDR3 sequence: CAISESVGAETQYF. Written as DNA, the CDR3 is TGTGCCATCAGTGAGTCGGTCGGGGCGGAGACCCAGTACTTC.

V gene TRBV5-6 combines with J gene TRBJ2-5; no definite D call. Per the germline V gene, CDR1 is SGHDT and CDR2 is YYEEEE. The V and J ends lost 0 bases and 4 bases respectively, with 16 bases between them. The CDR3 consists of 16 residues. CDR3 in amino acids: CASSLEATEDPETQYF. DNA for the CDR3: TGTGCCAGCAGCTTGGAAGCAACAGAGGACCCAGAGACCCAGTACTTC.